This record looks at one TCR beta chain sequence and its context. Its antigen remains unidentified. This specimen belongs to a study of T-cell memory formation after mild COVID-19. Findings of the study overall: Clones that contracted from day 15 to 85 had balanced CD4/CD8; later expanders were CD4+ biased. Prior to infection, memory already included some responding clones, suggesting cross-reactive memory joined. CM and EM subsets held most contracting CD4+ clones; EMRA held CD8+ ones.

V dropped 5 bases and J dropped 7 bases, with 9 bases sitting between them. In germline, CDR1 is MNHNY, CDR2 SVGAGI (reference sequence). The CDR3 is 12 residues long. Constant-segment-primed 5'RACE gave TCR alpha and TCR beta cDNA libraries with sample barcodes and UMIs. In TCRdb, the 5' RACE reads were re-called with MiXCR into one record per CDR3 protein. The sample lists fewer than 95,000 distinct CDR3 sequences; about 16% were seen once. Sequenced sample: PBMCs or a T cell subset sorted from them (not recorded which). The sequence came from a man aged 18 to 35 who had mild COVID-19 (a few samples of this study predate the infection). Cell type and time point are not known. This chain joins TRBV6-6 and TRBJ2-1; no definite D call. This CDR3 is CASSRGLNEQFF. In DNA form, the CDR3 reads TGTGCCAGCAGTCGAGGTTTGAATGAGCAGTTCTTC.